The T cell receptor beta chain under discussion was sequenced for a study of T cells in Graves' hyperthyroidism and ophthalmopathy. This clonotype appeared a few times. J lost 8 bases, V lost 6 bases, and 11 bases had no gene match. Germline CDR1 DFQATT, CDR2 SNEGSKA (reference sequence). The CDR3 totals 14 residues. Amplification yielded TCR beta CDR3 regions, with RNA transcripts as the source. The HTBI primer set served for first-round RT-PCR of the TCR CDR3. TCRdb reprocessed the multiplex PCR reads with MiXCR, giving one entry per CDR3 protein. The sample includes roughly 380,000 distinct CDR3 sequences, about 13% seen only once; the top ten take under 25%.

The gene calls are TRBV20-1 and TRBJ2-1; 9 bases are shared with TRBD1. This receptor was identified in a man between 25 and 39 years old with Graves' hyperthyroidism that later progressed to Graves' ophthalmopathy. Sequencing used blood. DNA for the CDR3: TGCAGTGCCCCCGGGACAGGGCGTCGGGATGAGCAGTTCTTC. Its protein product is CSAPGTGRRDEQFF.